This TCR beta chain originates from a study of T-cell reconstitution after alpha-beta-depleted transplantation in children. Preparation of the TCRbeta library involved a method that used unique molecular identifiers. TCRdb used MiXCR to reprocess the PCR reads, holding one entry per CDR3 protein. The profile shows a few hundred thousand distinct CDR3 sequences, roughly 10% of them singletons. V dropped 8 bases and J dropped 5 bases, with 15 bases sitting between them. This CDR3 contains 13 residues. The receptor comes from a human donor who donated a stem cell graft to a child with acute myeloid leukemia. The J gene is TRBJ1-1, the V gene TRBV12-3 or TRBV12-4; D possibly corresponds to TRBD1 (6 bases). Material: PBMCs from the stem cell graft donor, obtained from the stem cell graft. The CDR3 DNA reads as TGTGCCAGCGCTAGAAACAGGGTAACTGAAGCTTTCTTT. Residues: CASARNRVTEAFF.